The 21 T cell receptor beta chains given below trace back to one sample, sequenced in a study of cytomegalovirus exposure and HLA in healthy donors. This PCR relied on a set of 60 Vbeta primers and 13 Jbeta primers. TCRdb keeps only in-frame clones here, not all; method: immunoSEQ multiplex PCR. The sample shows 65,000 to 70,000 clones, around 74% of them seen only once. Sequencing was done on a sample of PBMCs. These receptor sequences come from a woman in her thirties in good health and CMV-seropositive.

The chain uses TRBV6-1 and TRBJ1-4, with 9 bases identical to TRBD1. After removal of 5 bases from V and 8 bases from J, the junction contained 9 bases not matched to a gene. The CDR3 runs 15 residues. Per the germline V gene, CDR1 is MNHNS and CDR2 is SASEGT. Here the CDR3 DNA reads TGTGCCAGCAGTCAGGGGGGGGGACAGGGAGAAAAACTGTTTTTT. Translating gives CASSQGGGQGEKLFF.

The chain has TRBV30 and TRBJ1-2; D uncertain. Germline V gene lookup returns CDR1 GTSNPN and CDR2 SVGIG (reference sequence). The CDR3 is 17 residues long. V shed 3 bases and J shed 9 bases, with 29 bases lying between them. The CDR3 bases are TGTGCCTGGAGCGCGGAACCCGACGGACTTTCTCGGAGGAGCTACACCTTC. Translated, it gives CAWSAEPDGLSRRSYTF. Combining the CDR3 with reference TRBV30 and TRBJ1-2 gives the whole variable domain SQTIHQWPATLVQPVGSPLSLECTVEGTSNPNLYWYRQAAGRGLQLLFYSVGIGQISSEVPQNLSASRPQDRQFILSSKKLLLSDSGFYLCAWSAEPDGLSRRSYTFGSGTRLTVV.

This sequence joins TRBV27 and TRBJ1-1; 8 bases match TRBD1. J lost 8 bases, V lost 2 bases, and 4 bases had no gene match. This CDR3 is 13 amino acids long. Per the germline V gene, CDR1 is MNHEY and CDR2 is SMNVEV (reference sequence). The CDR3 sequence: CASSLGQGLEAFF. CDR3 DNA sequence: TGTGCCAGCAGTTTAGGACAGGGACTGGAAGCTTTCTTT.

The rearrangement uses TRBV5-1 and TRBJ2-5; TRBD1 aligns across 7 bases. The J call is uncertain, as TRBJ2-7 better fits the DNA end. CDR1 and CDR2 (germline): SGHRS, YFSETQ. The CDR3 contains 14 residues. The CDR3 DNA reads TGCGCCAGCAGCCCCCAGGGACAGTCCTACGAGCAGTACTTC. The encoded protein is CASSPQGQSYEQYF.

CDR3 sequence: CASSLDGRATGELFF. The DNA for the CDR3 is TGTGCCAGCAGCTTGGACGGGAGGGCCACCGGGGAGCTGTTTTTT. The chain recombines TRBV5-4 with TRBJ2-2, with 8 positions matching TRBD2. The CDR3 has 15 amino acids. CDR1 and CDR2 (germline): SGHNT, YYREEE (reference sequence). J was trimmed by 4 bases and V by 0 bases; bases with no gene match: 2. The full variable domain, rest sourced from reference TRBV5-4 and TRBJ2-2, is ETGVTQSPTHLIKTRGQQVTLRCSSQSGHNTVSWYQQALGQGPQFIFQYYREEENGRGNFPPRFSGLQFPNYSSELNVNALELDDSALYLCASSLDGRATGELFFGEGSRLTVL.

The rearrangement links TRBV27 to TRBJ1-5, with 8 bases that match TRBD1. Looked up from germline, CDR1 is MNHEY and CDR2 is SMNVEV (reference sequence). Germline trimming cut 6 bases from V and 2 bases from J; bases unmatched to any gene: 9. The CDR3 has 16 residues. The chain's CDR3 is CASRPAGGAGNQPQHF. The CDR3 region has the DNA TGTGCCAGCAGACCTGCAGGGGGCGCGGGCAATCAGCCCCAGCATTTT.

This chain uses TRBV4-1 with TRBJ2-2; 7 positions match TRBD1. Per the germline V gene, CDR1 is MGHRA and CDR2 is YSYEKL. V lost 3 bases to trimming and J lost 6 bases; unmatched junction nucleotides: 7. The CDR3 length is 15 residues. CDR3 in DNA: TGCGCCAGCAGCCAGGCCAAAACAGGGGCCGGGGAGCTGTTTTTT. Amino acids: CASSQAKTGAGELFF.

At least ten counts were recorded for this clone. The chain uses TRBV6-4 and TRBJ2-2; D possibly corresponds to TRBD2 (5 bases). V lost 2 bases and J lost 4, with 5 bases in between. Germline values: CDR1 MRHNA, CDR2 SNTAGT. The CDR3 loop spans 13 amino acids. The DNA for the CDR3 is TGTGCCAGCAGTGACGGGAGCACCGGGGAGCTGTTTTTT. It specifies CASSDGSTGELFF.

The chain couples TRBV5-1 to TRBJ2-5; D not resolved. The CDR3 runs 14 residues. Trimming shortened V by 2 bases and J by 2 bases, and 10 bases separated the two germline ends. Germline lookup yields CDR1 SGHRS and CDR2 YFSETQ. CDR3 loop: CASSLWAVQETQYF. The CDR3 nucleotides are TGCGCCAGCAGCTTATGGGCCGTACAAGAGACCCAGTACTTC.

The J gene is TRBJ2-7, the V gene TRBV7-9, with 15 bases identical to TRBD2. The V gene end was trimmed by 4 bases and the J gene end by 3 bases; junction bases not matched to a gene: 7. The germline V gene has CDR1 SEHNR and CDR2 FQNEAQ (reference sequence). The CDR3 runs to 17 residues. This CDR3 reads CASSSAGTSGRYYEQYF. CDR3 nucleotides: TGTGCCAGCAGCTCCGCGGGGACTAGCGGGAGGTACTACGAGCAGTACTTC.

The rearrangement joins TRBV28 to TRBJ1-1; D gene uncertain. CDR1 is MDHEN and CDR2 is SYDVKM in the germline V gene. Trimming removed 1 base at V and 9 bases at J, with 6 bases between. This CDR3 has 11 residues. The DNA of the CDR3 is TGTGCCAGCAGTTTATCCGGGAAAGCTTTCTTT. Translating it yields CASSLSGKAFF.

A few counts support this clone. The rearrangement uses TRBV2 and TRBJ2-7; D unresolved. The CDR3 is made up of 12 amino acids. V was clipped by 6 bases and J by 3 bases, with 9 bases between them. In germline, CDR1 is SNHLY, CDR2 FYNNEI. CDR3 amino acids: CASSVGNYEQYF. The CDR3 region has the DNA TGTGCCAGCAGCGTCGGTAACTACGAGCAGTACTTC.

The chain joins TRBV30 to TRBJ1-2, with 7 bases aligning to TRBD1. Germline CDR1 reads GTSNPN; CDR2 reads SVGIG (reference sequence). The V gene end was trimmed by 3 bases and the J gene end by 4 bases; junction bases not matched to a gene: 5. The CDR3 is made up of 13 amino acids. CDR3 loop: CAWSPQGVYGYTF. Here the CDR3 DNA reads TGTGCCTGGAGCCCCCAGGGGGTCTATGGCTACACCTTC.

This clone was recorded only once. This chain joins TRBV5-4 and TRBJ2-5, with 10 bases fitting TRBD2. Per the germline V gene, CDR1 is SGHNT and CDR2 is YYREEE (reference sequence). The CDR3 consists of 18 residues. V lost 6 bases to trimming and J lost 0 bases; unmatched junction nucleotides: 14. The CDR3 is CASTLSLTSGEYQETQYF. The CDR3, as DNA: TGTGCCAGCACCCTAAGCCTCACTAGCGGGGAATACCAAGAGACCCAGTACTTC.

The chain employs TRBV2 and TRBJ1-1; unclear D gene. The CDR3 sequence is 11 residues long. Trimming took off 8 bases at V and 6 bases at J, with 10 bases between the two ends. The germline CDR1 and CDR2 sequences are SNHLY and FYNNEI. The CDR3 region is CASVKEAEAFF. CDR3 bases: TGTGCCAGCGTTAAGGAGGCTGAAGCTTTCTTT.

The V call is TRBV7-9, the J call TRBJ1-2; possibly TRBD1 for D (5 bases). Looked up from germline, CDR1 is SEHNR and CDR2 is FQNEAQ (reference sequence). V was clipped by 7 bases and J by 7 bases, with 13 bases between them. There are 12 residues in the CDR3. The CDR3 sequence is CASTPGQGGYTF. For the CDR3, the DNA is TGTGCCAGCACCCCCGGTCAGGGTGGCTACACCTTC.

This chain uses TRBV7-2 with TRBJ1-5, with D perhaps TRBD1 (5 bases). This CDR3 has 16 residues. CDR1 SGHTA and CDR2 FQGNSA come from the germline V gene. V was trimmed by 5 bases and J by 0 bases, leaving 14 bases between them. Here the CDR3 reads CASSPLTDGSNQPQHF. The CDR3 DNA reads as TGTGCCAGCAGCCCCTTGACAGACGGTAGCAATCAGCCCCAGCATTTT.

The CDR3 sequence is CATVPGLAGTGELFF. CDR3 nucleotides: TGTGCCACCGTCCCGGGACTAGCGGGGACCGGGGAGCTGTTTTTT. This sequence joins TRBV6-4 and TRBJ2-2, with TRBD2 matching 13 bases. The germline gives CDR1 MRHNA, CDR2 SNTAGT. The CDR3 contains 15 residues. The junction had 7 bases not matched to a gene; V was cut back by 10 bases and J by 5 bases.

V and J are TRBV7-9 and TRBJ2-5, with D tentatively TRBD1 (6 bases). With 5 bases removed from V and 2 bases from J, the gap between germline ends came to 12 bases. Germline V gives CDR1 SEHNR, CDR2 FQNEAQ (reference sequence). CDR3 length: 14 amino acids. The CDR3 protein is CASSPGTKQETQYF. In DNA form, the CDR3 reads TGTGCCAGCAGCCCGGGGACAAAACAAGAGACCCAGTACTTC.

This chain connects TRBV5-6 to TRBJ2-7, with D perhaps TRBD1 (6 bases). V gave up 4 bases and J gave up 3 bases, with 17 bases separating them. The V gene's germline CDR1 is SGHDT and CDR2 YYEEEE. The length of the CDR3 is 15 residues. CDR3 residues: CASSGAGAGVYEQYF. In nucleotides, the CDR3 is TGTGCCAGCAGCGGAGCAGGGGCTGGGGTCTACGAGCAGTACTTC.

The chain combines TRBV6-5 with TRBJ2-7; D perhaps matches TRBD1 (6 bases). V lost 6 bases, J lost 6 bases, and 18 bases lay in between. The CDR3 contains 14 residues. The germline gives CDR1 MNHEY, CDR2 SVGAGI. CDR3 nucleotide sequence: TGTGCCAGCAGATTTTCGGAAAGGGACACCGAGCAGTACTTC. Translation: CASRFSERDTEQYF.